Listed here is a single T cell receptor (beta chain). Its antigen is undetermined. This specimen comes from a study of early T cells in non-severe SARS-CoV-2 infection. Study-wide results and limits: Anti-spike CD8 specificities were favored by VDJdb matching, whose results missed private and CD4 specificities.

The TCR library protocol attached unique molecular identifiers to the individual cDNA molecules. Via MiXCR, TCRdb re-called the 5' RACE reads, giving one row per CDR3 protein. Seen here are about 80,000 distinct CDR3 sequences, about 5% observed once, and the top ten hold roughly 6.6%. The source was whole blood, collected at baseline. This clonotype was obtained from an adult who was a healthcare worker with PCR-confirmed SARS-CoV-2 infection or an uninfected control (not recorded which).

Here the CDR3 DNA reads TGTGCCAGCTCACAACAAGGACTAGCGGTAAGAAGACCAGATACGCAGTATTTT. Its protein product is CASSQQGLAVRRPDTQYF. The rearrangement uses TRBV18 and TRBJ2-3; TRBD2 matches 10 bases. V lost 4 bases to trimming and J lost 4 bases; unmatched junction nucleotides: 14. CDR3 length: 18 amino acids. Germline-derived CDR1 and CDR2 are KGHSH and LQKENI.